This T cell receptor beta chain was observed in a study of T cell clonality in common variable immunodeficiency. Study-wide findings and caveats: CVID subjects had higher TCRbeta clonality than healthy controls, most marked in about a third. Common variable immunodeficiency TCR beta sequences reportedly had fewer deletions and N-nucleotide insertions.

Equal genomic DNA amounts from CVID and control samples were sequenced. TCRdb's copy holds only in-frame clones and misses some; the assay was immunoSEQ multiplex PCR. In total the sample includes fewer than 65,000 clones, none of them seen once. The sample holds many counts of this clone. Its antigen is undetermined. The sequenced fragment ends 3 residues before the CDR3 boundary, so the rest is inferred from the germline J gene. J was trimmed by 4 bases and V by 5 bases; bases with no gene match: 15. There are 17 residues in the CDR3. Looked up from germline, CDR1 is SSHAT and CDR2 is FNYEAQ (reference sequence).

Input material: peripheral blood mononuclear cells. The gene calls are TRBV7-7 and TRBJ2-5; the match to TRBD2 covers 8 bases. The TCR comes from a person between 18 and 69 years old in good health. CDR3 bases read: TGTGCCAGCAGCGACGAGCAGGGACTAGGGATAGGAGAGACC. Its translation: CASSDEQGLGIGET. The CDR3 reads in full as CASSDEQGLGIGETQYF.